A selection of T cell receptor beta chains follows, all from one sample in a study of cytomegalovirus exposure and HLA in healthy donors. Using immunoSEQ multiplex PCR, the repertoire was profiled, and TCRdb retains in-frame clones only, with some absent. The sample shows 130,000 to 150,000 clones, approximately 86% of them seen only once. The specimen was PBMCs. The receptor set was obtained from a woman aged 18-29 years in good health and CMV-seropositive. Each CDR3 is given with its conserved first and last residue. D genes are given only for firm matches. Expanded clones get a size class; other rows say once, few or many, or leave the size out.

J gene | V gene | D gene | clone size | CDR3 protein | CDR3 DNA
TRBJ2-7 | TRBV5-1 | NA | NA | CASSQGTYYEQYF | TGCGCCAGCAGCCAAGGGACATATTACGAGCAGTACTTC
TRBJ2-7 | TRBV19 | NA | NA | CASSSGQGMGQYF | TGTGCCAGTAGTAGTGGCCAGGGGATGGGGCAGTACTTC
TRBJ2-2 | TRBV28 | TRBD1 | NA | CASSPRTGVSTGELFF | TGTGCCAGCAGTCCCCGGACAGGGGTGAGCACCGGGGAGCTGTTTTTT
TRBJ2-1 | TRBV27 | NA | NA | CASSLRPLGGQEDYNEQFF | TGTGCCAGCAGTTTACGCCCCCTCGGGGGGCAGGAGGACTACAATGAGCAGTTCTTC
TRBJ2-2 | TRBV5-1 | TRBD1 | NA | CASSPLPGTGNTGELFF | TGCGCCAGCAGCCCGCTACCCGGGACAGGGAACACCGGGGAGCTGTTTTTT
TRBJ1-1 | TRBV11-2 | TRBD1 | once | CASRNRGWNTEAFF | TGTGCCAGCAGAAACAGGGGGTGGAACACTGAAGCTTTCTTT
TRBJ2-5 | TRBV9 | TRBD2 | once | CASSPPGGPETQYF | TGTGCCAGCAGCCCTCCGGGGGGGCCAGAGACCCAGTACTTC
TRBJ2-5 | TRBV28 | TRBD1 | NA | CASSPHRGGETQYF | TGTGCCAGCAGTCCACACAGGGGCGGAGAGACCCAGTACTTC
TRBJ2-1 | TRBV29-1 | TRBD2 | NA | CSVELADAYNEQFF | TGCAGCGTTGAACTAGCGGACGCCTACAATGAGCAGTTCTTC
TRBJ1-3 | TRBV19 | NA | NA | CASTRVGGNSGNTIYF | TGTGCCAGCACCCGGGTCGGGGGGAACTCTGGAAACACCATATATTTT
TRBJ2-5 | TRBV28 | TRBD2 | NA | CASCQGASGGVRTQYF | TGTGCCAGCTGCCAAGGGGCTAGCGGGGGGGTGAGGACCCAGTACTTC
TRBJ2-1 | TRBV12-2 | NA | NA | CASRLVGSGEFF | TGTGCAAGTCGCTTAGTAGGGTCAGGGGAGTTCTTC
TRBJ2-1 | TRBV12-5 | TRBD2 | NA | CASGFLAGDYEQFF | TGTGCTAGTGGTTTTTTAGCGGGAGACTATGAGCAGTTCTTC
TRBJ1-2 | TRBV5-1 | TRBD1 | NA | CASSSGGQGAYGYTF | TGCGCCAGCAGCTCCGGAGGACAGGGGGCTTATGGCTACACCTTC
TRBJ2-5 | TRBV29-1 | NA | NA | CSVDRTAGLQETQYF | TGCAGCGTTGATCGGACGGCGGGTCTTCAAGAGACCCAGTACTTC
TRBJ2-7 | TRBV29-1 | NA | NA | CSVGQALYEQYF | TGCAGCGTTGGACAGGCCCTCTACGAGCAGTACTTC
TRBJ1-2 | TRBV5-1 | NA | NA | CASSLSSRGLNYGYTF | TGCGCCAGCAGCTTGTCCAGTAGGGGTCTCAACTATGGCTACACCTTC
TRBJ2-7 | TRBV5-5 | TRBD2 | NA | CASSSAGTRSAEQYF | TGTGCCAGCAGCTCAGCCGGGACTAGAAGTGCCGAGCAGTACTTC
TRBJ2-7 | TRBV2 | NA | NA | CASSEAQGLGSYEQYF | TGTGCCAGCAGTGAAGCGCAGGGCTTAGGGTCTTACGAGCAGTACTTC
TRBJ2-2 | TRBV7-3 | TRBD1 | once | CASSRQGNTGELFF | TGTGCCAGCAGCCGACAGGGTAACACCGGGGAGCTGTTTTTT
TRBJ2-3 | TRBV29-1 | NA | once | CSVDPFSVPYTDTQYF | TGCAGCGTTGATCCGTTCTCGGTGCCATACACAGATACGCAGTATTTT
TRBJ1-3 | TRBV7-3 | TRBD1 | NA | CASSPGGFGNTIYF | TGTGCCAGCAGTCCAGGGGGGTTTGGAAACACCATATATTTT
TRBJ2-1 | TRBV20-1 | NA | NA | CSGVGGEQFF | TGCAGTGGAGTGGGCGGGGAGCAGTTCTTC
TRBJ1-6 | TRBV21-1 | NA | once | CASSKRNSHNSPLHF | TGTGCCAGCAGCAAAAGGAACAGCCATAATTCACCCCTCCACTTT
TRBJ1-1 | TRBV2 | TRBD1 | NA | CASTSGGTEAFF | TGTGCCAGCACTTCAGGGGGCACTGAAGCTTTCTTT
TRBJ2-3 | TRBV11-2 | NA | NA | CASSSGADTQYF | TGTGCCAGCAGCAGCGGAGCAGATACGCAGTATTTT
TRBJ2-3 | TRBV2 | TRBD2 | NA | CASSRTSARADTQYF | TGTGCCAGCAGTCGGACTAGCGCCAGGGCAGATACGCAGTATTTT
TRBJ2-7 | TRBV4-2 | TRBD2 | few | CASSQEPRGSSYEQYF | TGTGCCAGCAGCCAAGAGCCGCGGGGGAGCTCCTACGAGCAGTACTTC
TRBJ2-6 | TRBV19 | TRBD1 | NA | CASSRGGTGTGANVLTF | TGTGCCAGTAGTAGAGGGGGGACAGGGACCGGGGCCAACGTCCTGACTTTC
TRBJ1-5 | TRBV2 | NA | NA | CASTGGSSNQPQHF | TGTGCCAGCACTGGGGGGAGTAGCAATCAGCCCCAGCATTTT
TRBJ2-3 | TRBV4-1 | NA | NA | CASSQPPIATYLTDTQYF | TGCGCCAGCAGCCAGCCTCCTATAGCGACCTACCTCACAGATACGCAGTATTTT
TRBJ2-7 | TRBV7-2 | NA | NA | CASSGGTGTYEQYF | TGTGCCAGCAGCGGGGGGACCGGAACCTACGAGCAGTACTTC
TRBJ2-3 | TRBV2 | NA | NA | CASSDPSRTDTQYF | TGTGCCAGCAGTGACCCTTCTCGCACAGATACGCAGTATTTT
TRBJ2-5 | TRBV4-1 | TRBD2 | NA | CASSQGGTSGRRQETQYF | TGCGCCAGCAGCCAAGGAGGGACTAGCGGGAGGCGGCAAGAGACCCAGTACTTC
TRBJ2-1 | TRBV27 | TRBD2 | NA | CASRPSGSHNEQFF | TGTGCCAGCAGGCCTAGCGGGAGTCACAATGAGCAGTTCTTC
TRBJ1-6 | TRBV30 | NA | NA | CAWSLGNSPLHF | TGTGCCTGGAGTCTCGGGAATTCACCCCTCCACTTT
TRBJ1-2 | TRBV15 | TRBD1 | NA | CATSPRTGGIYGYTF | TGTGCCACCAGCCCACGGACAGGGGGCATCTATGGCTACACCTTC
TRBJ2-4 | TRBV30 | TRBD2 | NA | CAWRLAGRGAKNIQYF | TGTGCCTGGCGGCTAGCGGGGAGGGGAGCCAAAAACATTCAGTACTTC
TRBJ1-5 | TRBV6-1 | NA | NA | CASRGQPYSNQPQHF | TGTGCCAGCAGAGGACAGCCCTATAGCAATCAGCCCCAGCATTTT
TRBJ2-1 | TRBV28 | NA | once | CASNPAGSSYNEQFF | TGTGCCAGTAACCCTGCGGGGAGCTCCTACAATGAGCAGTTCTTC
TRBJ1-2 | TRBV6-1 | NA | NA | CASSVPPRMPNYGYTF | TGTGCCAGCAGTGTCCCCCCGCGAATGCCTAACTATGGCTACACCTTC
TRBJ1-6 | TRBV6-4 | TRBD1 | NA | CASSRDSVNSPLHF | TGTGCCAGCAGCCGGGACAGTGTTAATTCACCCCTCCACTTT
TRBJ1-5 | TRBV19 | NA | NA | CASSSGGNQPQHF | TGTGCCAGTAGTTCTGGAGGGAATCAGCCCCAGCATTTT
TRBJ2-3 | TRBV9 | TRBD2 | NA | CASSVSGGATDTQYF | TGTGCCAGCAGCGTTAGCGGGGGGGCAACAGATACGCAGTATTTT
TRBJ1-5 | TRBV27 | NA | NA | CASSSLTQGHNQPQHF | TGTGCCAGCAGTTCCCTTACACAGGGTCACAATCAGCCCCAGCATTTT
TRBJ1-2 | TRBV28 | NA | NA | CASSQNYGYTF | TGTGCCAGCAGCCAAAACTATGGCTACACCTTC
TRBJ2-7 | TRBV28 | TRBD2 | NA | CASRRGLAGDEREEQYF | TGTGCCAGTCGTCGCGGGCTAGCGGGAGATGAAAGGGAAGAGCAGTACTTC
TRBJ1-2 | TRBV15 | NA | NA | CATSRDLAYGYTF | TGTGCCACCAGCAGAGATCTGGCCTATGGCTACACCTTC
TRBJ1-4 | TRBV14 | TRBD1 | NA | CASSTWTGAEKLFF | TGTGCCAGCAGCACCTGGACAGGGGCTGAAAAACTGTTTTTT